This T cell receptor beta chain was obtained from a study of human thymus T cells. Assay used: immunoSEQ multiplex PCR; TCRdb lists only in-frame clones, some missing. The top ten clones hold 0.02% to 0.03% of a sample with around 120,000 clones, about 94% of them seen once. Trimming removed 8 bases from V and 8 bases from J, with 14 bases in between. This CDR3 comprises 12 residues. Germline V CDR1 and CDR2: WSHSY, SAAADI. Thymus was obtained from resections taken during corrective heart surgery. The TCR sequence derives from a boy under two years old with a congenital heart defect but otherwise immunologically healthy. Sequences were obtained from thymus tissue. V usage is TRBV10-2 and J usage is TRBJ2-3, with D uncertain. CDR3 sequence reads: CASPLGRTTQYF. The CDR3 DNA is TGCGCCAGCCCCCTGGGCAGGACTACGCAGTATTTT.